Sequencing of this T cell receptor beta chain was carried out in a study of blood T cell repertoires in COVID-19. Study overall: The United States, Italy and Spain supplied acute and convalescent COVID-19 samples.

Germline CDR1 and CDR2: SGHNT and YYREEE (reference sequence). The CDR3 is 15 amino acids. V was cut by 0 bases and J by 0 bases, with 9 bases left in between. The method was immunoSEQ multiplex PCR; TCRdb's version includes in-frame clones alone and lacks a portion of them. This table holds about 200,000 clones, about 87% found once. The receptor's source is a man aged 55 to 69 who had recovered from COVID-19. The chain has TRBV5-4 and TRBJ2-5; D might be TRBD2 (6 bases). The specimen sequenced was peripheral blood. CDR3 in amino acids: CASSLAGAYQETQYF. CDR3 nucleotide sequence: TGTGCCAGCAGCTTGGCGGGAGCGTACCAAGAGACCCAGTACTTC.